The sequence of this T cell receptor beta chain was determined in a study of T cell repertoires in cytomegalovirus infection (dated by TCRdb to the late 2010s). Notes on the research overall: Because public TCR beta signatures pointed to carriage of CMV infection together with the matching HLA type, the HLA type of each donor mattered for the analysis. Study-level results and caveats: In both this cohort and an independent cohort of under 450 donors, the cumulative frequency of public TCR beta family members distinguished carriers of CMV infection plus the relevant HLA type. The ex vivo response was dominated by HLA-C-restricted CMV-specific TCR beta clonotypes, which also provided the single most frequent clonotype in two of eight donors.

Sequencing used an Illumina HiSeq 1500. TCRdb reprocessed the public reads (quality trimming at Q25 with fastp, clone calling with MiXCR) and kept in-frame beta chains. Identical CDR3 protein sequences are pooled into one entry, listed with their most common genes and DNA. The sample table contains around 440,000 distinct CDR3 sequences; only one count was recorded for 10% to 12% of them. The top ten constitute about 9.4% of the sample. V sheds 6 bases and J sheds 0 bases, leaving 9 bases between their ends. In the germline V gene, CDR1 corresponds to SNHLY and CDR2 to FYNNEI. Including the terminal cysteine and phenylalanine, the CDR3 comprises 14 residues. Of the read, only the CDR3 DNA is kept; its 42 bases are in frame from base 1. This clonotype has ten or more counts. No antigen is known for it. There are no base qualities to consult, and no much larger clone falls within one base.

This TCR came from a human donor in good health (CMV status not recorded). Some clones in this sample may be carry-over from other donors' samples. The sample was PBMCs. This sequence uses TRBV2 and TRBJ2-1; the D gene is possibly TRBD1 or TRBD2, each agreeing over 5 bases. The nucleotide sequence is TGTGCCAGCAGGCCAGGGAGCTCCTACAATGAGCAGTTCTTC. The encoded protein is CASRPGSSYNEQFF.